This T cell receptor (beta chain) was observed in a study of PD-L1 blockade in urothelial cancer. Study at large: A median of about 130,000 T cells was found in the blood samples.

The data were produced by immunoSEQ multiplex PCR, yet TCRdb's version contains in-frame clones alone and is incomplete. Of tens of thousands of clones in the sample, roughly 84% are singletons; the top ten hold approximately 1.5%. V was pared by 4 bases and J by 7 bases, with 10 bases between. The CDR3 sequence is 13 residues long. Germline V CDR1 and CDR2: LGHNA, YSLEER. Time point indicated: peripheral blood 6 weeks after treatment start. This TCR was recovered from a man aged 65-85 years with urothelial cancer. The chain uses TRBV4-3 and TRBJ1-4; no clear D gene. The sequencing used PBMCs, collected around atezolizumab (anti-PD-L1) treatment. The CDR3 DNA follows: TGCGCCAGCAGCCTCGGAGTGGGTGAAAAACTGTTTTTT. Encoded protein: CASSLGVGEKLFF.